A single TCR beta chain is shown here with its context. Its cognate antigen is unknown. The record originates from a study of T cell repertoires in cytomegalovirus infection. Turning to the study itself: The public TCR beta signatures pointed to both CMV infection and matching HLA type.

TCRdb reprocessed the reads via MiXCR and lists one record per CDR3 protein. Of about 260,000 distinct CDR3 sequences detected, 12% to 15% appear once; the ten largest clones hold about 8.7%. Study outcomes and limitations: There were HLA-C-restricted CMV-specific TCR beta clonotypes dominating the ex vivo response. Cumulative public TCR beta family frequency identified carriers of CMV plus the relevant HLA.

Source material: PBMCs. This receptor was obtained from a human donor in good health (CMV status not recorded). Some clones in this sample may be carry-over from other donors' samples.

The CDR3: CASSQGGNNQPQHF. In DNA, the CDR3 is TGTGCCAGCAGCCAAGGGGGGAACAATCAGCCCCAGCATTTT. The J gene is TRBJ1-5, the V gene TRBV3-1; a possible D gene is TRBD1 (5 bases). V was pared by 1 base and J by 3 bases, with 7 bases between. Germline V gene data show CDR1 as LGHDT and CDR2 as YNNKEL (reference sequence). There are 14 residues in the CDR3.